This section outlines one TCR beta chain sequence together with its context. Its antigen is not known. The source of the sample is a study of early T cells in non-severe SARS-CoV-2 infection. Study information: Investigators sequenced bulk RNA drawn from unsorted whole blood, and chains remained unpaired. Study observations and caveats: Private and CD4 specificities were missed by VDJdb matching, skewed to anti-spike CD8.

The CDR3 loop spans 10 amino acids. The germline gives CDR1 SQVTM, CDR2 ANQGSEA. Researchers tagged individual cDNA molecules with unique molecular identifiers. Using its own MiXCR run on the 5' RACE reads, TCRdb lists one record per CDR3 protein. The sample shows 45,000 or so distinct CDR3 sequences, more than 6.5% of them seen only once. Specimen: whole blood. The rearrangement links TRBV29-1 to TRBJ2-1, with a tentative D call TRBD2 (5 bases). The receptor was isolated from an adult who was a healthcare worker with PCR-confirmed SARS-CoV-2 infection or an uninfected control (not recorded which). The CDR3 here is CTVGEFEQFF. CDR3 sequence (DNA): TGCACCGTCGGGGAGTTTGAGCAGTTCTTC.